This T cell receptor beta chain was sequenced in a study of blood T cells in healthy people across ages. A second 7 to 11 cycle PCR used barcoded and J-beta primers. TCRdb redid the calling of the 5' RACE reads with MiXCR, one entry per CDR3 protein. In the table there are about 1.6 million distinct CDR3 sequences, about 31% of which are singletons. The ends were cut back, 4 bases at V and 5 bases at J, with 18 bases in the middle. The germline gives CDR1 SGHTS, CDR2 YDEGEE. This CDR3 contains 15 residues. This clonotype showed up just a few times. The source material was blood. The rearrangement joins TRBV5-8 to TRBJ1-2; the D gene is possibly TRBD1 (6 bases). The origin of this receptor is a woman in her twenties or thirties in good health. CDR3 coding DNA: TGTGCCAGCAGCCTATATACCGGGGGCCCTTATGGCTACACCTTC. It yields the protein CASSLYTGGPYGYTF.